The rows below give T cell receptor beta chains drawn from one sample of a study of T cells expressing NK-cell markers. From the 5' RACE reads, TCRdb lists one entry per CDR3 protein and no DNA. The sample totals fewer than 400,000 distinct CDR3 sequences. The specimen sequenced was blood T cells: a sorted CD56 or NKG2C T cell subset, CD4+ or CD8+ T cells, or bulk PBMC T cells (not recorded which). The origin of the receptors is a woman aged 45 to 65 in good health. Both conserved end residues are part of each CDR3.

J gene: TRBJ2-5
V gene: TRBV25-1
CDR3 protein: CASSDRTSEGGGTQYF

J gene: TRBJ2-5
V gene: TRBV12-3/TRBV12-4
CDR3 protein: CASSFSGRALETQYF

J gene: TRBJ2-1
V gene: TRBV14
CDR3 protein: CASSHLAGGSYNEQFF

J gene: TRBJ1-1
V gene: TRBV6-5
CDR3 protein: CASSYATVNTEAFF

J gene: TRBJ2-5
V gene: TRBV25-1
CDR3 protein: CASSRGAAIQETQYF

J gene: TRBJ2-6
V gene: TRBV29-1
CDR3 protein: CSVDGTSGSLSGANVLTF

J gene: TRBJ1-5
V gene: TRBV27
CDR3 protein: CASSFRDPRRSNQPQHF

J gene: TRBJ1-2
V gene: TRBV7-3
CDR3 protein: CASSHREGYGYTF

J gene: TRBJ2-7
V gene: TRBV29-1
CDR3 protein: CSVMGGAYEQYF

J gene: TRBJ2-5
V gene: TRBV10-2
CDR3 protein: CASSEDGTGATQYF

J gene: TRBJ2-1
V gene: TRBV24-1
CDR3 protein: CATSDLKESTYNEQFF

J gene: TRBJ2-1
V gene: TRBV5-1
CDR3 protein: CASSSGRASNEQFF

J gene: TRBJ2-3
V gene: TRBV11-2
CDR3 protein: CASSSRLSDTQYF

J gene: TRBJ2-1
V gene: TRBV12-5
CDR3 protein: CASGLVPKGDLSSYNEQFF

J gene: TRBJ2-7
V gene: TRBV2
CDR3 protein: CASSESSLYEQYF

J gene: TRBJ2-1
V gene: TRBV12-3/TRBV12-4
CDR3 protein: CASSLIVGNYNEQFF

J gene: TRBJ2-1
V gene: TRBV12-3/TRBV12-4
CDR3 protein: CASSPMEVGEQFF

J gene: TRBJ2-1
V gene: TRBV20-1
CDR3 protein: CSARERQLSGQFF

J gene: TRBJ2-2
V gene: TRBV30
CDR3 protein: CAWSQDAGELFF

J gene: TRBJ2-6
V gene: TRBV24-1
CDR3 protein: CATSDPGGANVLTF

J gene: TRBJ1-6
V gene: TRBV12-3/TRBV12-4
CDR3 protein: CASSLGGGVSPLHF

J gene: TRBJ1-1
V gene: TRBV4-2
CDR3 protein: CASSQEDGRDTEAFF

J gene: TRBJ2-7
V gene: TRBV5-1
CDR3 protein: CASRGELDSKQQYF